This TCR beta chain was obtained from a study of T cell responses to AZD1222 COVID-19 vaccine. General study findings and limits: Repertoire samples came only from after the peak T cell response.

Trimming took 4 bases from V and 3 from J, leaving 13 bases between them. The CDR3 runs 14 residues. The V gene's germline CDR1 is MNHNY and CDR2 SVGAGI (reference sequence). Sequencing used immunoSEQ multiplex PCR; TCRdb keeps in-frame clones, though not all of them. Among 200,000 to 300,000 clones listed, roughly 93% were seen once. Comments on this clone: The target antigen is unknown.

The receptor was isolated from an adult in good health. The chain joins TRBV6-6 to TRBJ2-7; D is perhaps TRBD2 (5 bases). Here the sequenced sample was peripheral blood, taken on day 0 of AZD1222 vaccination. The CDR3 sequence is CASSSRGLVYEQYF. In DNA form, the CDR3 reads TGTGCCAGCAGTTCCCGGGGATTGGTCTACGAGCAGTACTTC.